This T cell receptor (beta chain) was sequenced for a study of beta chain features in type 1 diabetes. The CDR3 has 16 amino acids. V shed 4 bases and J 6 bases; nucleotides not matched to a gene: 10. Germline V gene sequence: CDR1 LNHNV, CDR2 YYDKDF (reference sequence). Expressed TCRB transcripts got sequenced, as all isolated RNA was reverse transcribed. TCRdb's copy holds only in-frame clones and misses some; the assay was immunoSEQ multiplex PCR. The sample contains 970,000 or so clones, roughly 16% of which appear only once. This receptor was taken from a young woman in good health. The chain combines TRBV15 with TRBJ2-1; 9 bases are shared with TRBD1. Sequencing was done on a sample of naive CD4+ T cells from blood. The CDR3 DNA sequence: TGTGCCACCAGCAAGCAAACAGGGGGCGATTCCAATGAGCAGTTCTTC. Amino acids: CATSKQTGGDSNEQFF.